This entry concerns a single TCR beta chain. The source of the sample is a study of blood T cell repertoires in COVID-19. Study at large: From the United States, Italy and Spain came samples of acute and convalescent COVID-19.

Original analysis: Amplified reference gene primers provided the basis for estimating nucleated cell counts. Profiled with immunoSEQ multiplex PCR; TCRdb holds only in-frame clones, not every one. Clonal size and the V and J genes are those of that table, whereas D and trimming came from the DNA. The sample carries 540,000 or so clones, roughly nine tenths recorded once. The trim removed 3 bases at V and 7 bases at J, leaving 10 bases unmatched. The CDR3 runs 15 residues. Germline CDR1 is SGHNT and CDR2 is YYREEE (reference sequence). The sample comprised peripheral blood. This rearrangement joins TRBV5-4 to TRBJ2-1, with 7 bases aligning to TRBD1. The clonotype comes from a woman between 45 and 65 years old with COVID-19, enrolled during active disease. The CDR3 DNA reads as TGTGCCAGCAGCTACCTTAGGGGACAGTCAAATGAGCAGTTCTTC. Translation gives CASSYLRGQSNEQFF.